This TCR beta chain was identified in a study of shared clonotypes between healthy human individuals. Study overall: There were three CD4 naive, three CD4 memory, two CD8 naive and one CD8 memory plates per donor.

Naive CD8 isolation took CD45RO-negative cells positively selected for CCR7 and excluded terminally differentiated effector memory CD45RA+ cells. Under the authors' procedure: ImmunoSEQ sequences covered only the junction and lacked quality scores; filtering therefore differed. Measured with immunoSEQ multiplex PCR; TCRdb has only the in-frame clones, and not every one. From that table come the V and J calls and clone size; the DNA was used to work out D and trimming. The repertoire holds hundreds of thousands of clones, with 95% to 96% as singletons. The germline V and J ends were trimmed by 6 bases and 8 bases, with 14 bases remaining between them. CDR1 is MNHEY and CDR2 is SMNVEV in the germline V gene (reference sequence). The CDR3 has 13 amino acids.

The chain combines TRBV27 with TRBJ2-1; D call uncertain. This sequence originates from a woman younger than 45 in good health. Sequenced sample: naive CD8+ T cells sorted from blood. CDR3 DNA sequence: TGTGCCAGCAGGGGGTTGGGTGGGGATGAGCAGTTCTTC. It yields the protein CASRGLGGDEQFF.